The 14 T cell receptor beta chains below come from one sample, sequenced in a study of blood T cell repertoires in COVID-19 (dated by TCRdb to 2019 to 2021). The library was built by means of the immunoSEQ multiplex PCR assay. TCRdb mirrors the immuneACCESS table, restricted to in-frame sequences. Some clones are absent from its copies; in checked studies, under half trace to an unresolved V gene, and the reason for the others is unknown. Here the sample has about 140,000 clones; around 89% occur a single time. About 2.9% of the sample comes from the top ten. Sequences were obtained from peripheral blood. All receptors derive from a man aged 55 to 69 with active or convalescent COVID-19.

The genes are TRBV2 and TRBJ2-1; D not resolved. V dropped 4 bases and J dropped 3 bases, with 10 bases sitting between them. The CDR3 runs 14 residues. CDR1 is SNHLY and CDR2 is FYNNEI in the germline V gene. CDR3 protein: CASSVLGLYNEQFF. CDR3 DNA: TGTGCCAGCAGTGTTCTAGGTCTCTACAATGAGCAGTTCTTC.

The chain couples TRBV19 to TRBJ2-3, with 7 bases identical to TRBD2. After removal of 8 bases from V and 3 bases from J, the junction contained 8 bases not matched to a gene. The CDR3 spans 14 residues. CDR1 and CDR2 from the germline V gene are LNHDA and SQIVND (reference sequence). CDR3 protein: CASGGLLPTDTQYF. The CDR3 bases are TGTGCCAGTGGGGGACTACTCCCGACAGATACGCAGTATTTT.

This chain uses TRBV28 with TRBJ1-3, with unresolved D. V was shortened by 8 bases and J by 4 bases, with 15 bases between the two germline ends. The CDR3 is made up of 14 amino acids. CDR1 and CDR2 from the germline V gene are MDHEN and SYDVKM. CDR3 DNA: TGTGCCAGCCGCGAGGGAACATCCGGAAACACCATATATTTT. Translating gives CASREGTSGNTIYF. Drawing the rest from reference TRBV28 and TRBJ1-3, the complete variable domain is DVKVTQSSRYLVKRTGEKVFLECVQDMDHENMFWYRQDPGLGLRLIYFSYDVKMKEKGDIPEGYSVSREKKERFSLILESASTNQTSMYLCASREGTSGNTIYFGEGSWLTVV.

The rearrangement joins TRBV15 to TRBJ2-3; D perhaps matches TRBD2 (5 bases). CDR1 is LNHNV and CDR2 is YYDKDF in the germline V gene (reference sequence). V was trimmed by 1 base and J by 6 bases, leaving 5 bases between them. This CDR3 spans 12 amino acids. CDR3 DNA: TGTGCCACCAGCAGAGGGGAGGATACGCAGTATTTT. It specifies CATSRGEDTQYF.

CDR3: CAIKGLAGTTDTQYF. DNA for the CDR3: TGTGCCATCAAGGGACTAGCGGGAACCACAGATACGCAGTATTTT. The gene calls are TRBV10-3 and TRBJ2-3; 13 bases are a match to TRBD2. V gave up 7 bases and J gave up 2 bases; unmatched junction bases: 3. The CDR3 runs 15 residues. The V gene's germline CDR1 is ENHRY and CDR2 SYGVKD.

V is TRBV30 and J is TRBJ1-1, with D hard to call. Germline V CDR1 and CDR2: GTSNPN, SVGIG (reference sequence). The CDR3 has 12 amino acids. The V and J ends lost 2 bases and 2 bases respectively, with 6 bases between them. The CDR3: CAWSFINTEAFF. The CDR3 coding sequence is TGTGCCTGGAGTTTTATAAACACTGAAGCTTTCTTT. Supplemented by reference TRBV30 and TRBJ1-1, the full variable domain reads SQTIHQWPATLVQPVGSPLSLECTVEGTSNPNLYWYRQAAGRGLQLLFYSVGIGQISSEVPQNLSASRPQDRQFILSSKKLLLSDSGFYLCAWSFINTEAFFGQGTRLTVV.

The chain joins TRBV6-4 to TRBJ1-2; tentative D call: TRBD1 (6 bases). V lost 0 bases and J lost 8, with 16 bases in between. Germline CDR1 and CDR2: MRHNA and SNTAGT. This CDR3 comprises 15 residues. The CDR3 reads CASSDSPGRGKGYTF. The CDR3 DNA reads TGTGCCAGCAGTGACTCACCCGGCAGGGGAAAAGGCTACACCTTC.

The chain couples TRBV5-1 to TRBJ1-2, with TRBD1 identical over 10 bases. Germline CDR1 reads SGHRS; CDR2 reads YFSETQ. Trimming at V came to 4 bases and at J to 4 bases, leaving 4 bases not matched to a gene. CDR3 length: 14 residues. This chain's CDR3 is CASSLRTGGYGYTF. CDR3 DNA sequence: TGCGCCAGCAGCCTCCGGACAGGGGGCTATGGCTACACCTTC.

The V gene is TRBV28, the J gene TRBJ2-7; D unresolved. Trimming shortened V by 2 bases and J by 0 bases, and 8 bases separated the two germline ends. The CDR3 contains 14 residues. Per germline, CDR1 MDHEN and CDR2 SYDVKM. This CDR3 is CASSLIPSSYEQYF. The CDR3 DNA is TGTGCCAGCAGTTTAATTCCTAGCTCCTACGAGCAGTACTTC.

CDR3 sequence: CASSPDIVSYEQYF. The DNA for the CDR3 is TGTGCCAGCAGCCCGGACATCGTATCCTACGAGCAGTACTTC. The chain combines TRBV3-1 (or the pseudogene TRBV3-2) with TRBJ2-7, with D possibly being TRBD1 (5 bases). CDR3 length: 14 residues. Germline lookup yields CDR1 LGHDT and CDR2 YNNKEL (reference sequence). V was clipped by 4 bases and J by 1 base, with 11 bases between them.

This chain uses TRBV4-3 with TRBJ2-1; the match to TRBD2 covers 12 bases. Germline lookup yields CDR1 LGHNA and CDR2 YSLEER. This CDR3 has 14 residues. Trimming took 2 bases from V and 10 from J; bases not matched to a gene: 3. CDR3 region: CASSQLAGGREQFF. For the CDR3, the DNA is TGCGCCAGCAGCCAACTAGCGGGAGGGCGGGAGCAGTTCTTC.

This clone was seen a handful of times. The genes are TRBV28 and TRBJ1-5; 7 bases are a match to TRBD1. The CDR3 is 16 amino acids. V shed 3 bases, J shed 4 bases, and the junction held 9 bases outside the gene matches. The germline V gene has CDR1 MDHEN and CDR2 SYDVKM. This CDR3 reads CASSFIDRAVNQPQHF. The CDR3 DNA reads TGTGCCAGCAGTTTCATTGACAGGGCCGTAAATCAGCCCCAGCATTTT.

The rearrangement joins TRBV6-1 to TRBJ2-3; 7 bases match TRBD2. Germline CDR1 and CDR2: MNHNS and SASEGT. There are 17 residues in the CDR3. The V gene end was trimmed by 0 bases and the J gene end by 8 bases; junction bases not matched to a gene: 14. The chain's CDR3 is CASSEAGTTWWIGTQYF. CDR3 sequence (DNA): TGTGCCAGCAGTGAAGCTGGGACTACCTGGTGGATAGGTACGCAGTATTTT.

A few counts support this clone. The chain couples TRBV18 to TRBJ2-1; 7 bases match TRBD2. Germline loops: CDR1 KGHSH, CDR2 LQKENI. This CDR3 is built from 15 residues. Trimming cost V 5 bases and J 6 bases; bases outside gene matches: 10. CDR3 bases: TGTGCCAGCTCAGACAAGACTTCGGGAGGCAATGAGCAGTTCTTC. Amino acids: CASSDKTSGGNEQFF.